This entry features one T cell receptor (beta chain) sequence. As yet, its antigen is unknown. TCRdb keeps only in-frame clones here, not all; method: immunoSEQ multiplex PCR. The sample carries over 850,000 clones, approximately 80% recorded once. This CDR3 is built from 17 residues. V was cut by 4 bases and J by 2 bases, with 18 bases left in between. These data originate in a study of shared clonotypes between healthy human individuals. Study-level results: Sampling was confined to blood; repertoires within tissues likely differ.

The chain links TRBV23-1 to TRBJ2-1; D unclear. TRBV23-1 is reported as an ORF; its role is uncertain. This TCR was recovered from a man aged 18 to 30 in good health. Some clones in this sample may be carry-over from other donors' samples. Specimen: memory CD4+ T cells from PBMCs. The subset here: CD45RA-negative fraction. The CDR3 DNA sequence: TGCGCCAGCAGTCGAACGACGGCAGGCGCAACCTACAATGAGCAGTTCTTC. Translation: CASSRTTAGATYNEQFF.